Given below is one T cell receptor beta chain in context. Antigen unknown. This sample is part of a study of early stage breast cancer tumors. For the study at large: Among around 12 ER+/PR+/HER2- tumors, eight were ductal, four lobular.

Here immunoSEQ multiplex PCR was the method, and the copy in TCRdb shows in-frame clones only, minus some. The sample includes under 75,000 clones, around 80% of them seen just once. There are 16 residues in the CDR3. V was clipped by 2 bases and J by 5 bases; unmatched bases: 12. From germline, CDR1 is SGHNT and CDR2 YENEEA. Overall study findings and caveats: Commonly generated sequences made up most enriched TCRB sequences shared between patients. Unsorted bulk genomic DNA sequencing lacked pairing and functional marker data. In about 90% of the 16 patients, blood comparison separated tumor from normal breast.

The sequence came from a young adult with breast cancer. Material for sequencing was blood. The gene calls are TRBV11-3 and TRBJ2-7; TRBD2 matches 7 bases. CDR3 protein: CASSLSGGIGKNEQYF. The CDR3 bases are TGTGCCAGCAGCTTATCGGGGGGAATCGGGAAAAACGAGCAGTACTTC.